The T cell receptor (beta chain) described here comes from a study of blood T cell repertoires in COVID-19. On the study more broadly: COVID-19 samples collected from the United States, Italy and Spain covered acute and convalescent phases.

What the recovered Cohort 3 donors had was two negative PCRs, clearance, or symptom resolution. This clone appeared a single time. Method: immunoSEQ multiplex PCR; TCRdb's copy keeps in-frame clones and lacks some. Of some 97,000 clones listed, 70% to 90% were seen once; the top ten hold roughly 2.6%. The clonotype was recovered from a woman between 45 and 60 years old who had recovered from COVID-19. Sequenced material: PBMCs or T cells enriched from blood (not recorded which).

CDR3 sequence (DNA): TGCGCCAGCAGCTTGGAGGGACAGGGGAGCGGGGAGCAGTACTTC. It encodes CASSLEGQGSGEQYF. The chain links TRBV5-1 to TRBJ2-7; 10 positions agree with TRBD1. The V segment lost 0 bases and the J segment 7 bases; nucleotides outside the gene matches: 7. The CDR3 is 15 amino acids. Germline V gene sequence: CDR1 SGHRS, CDR2 YFSETQ.